A single sample gave rise to the 5 T cell receptor beta chains below, sequenced in a study of OX40 agonist ivuxolimab in advanced cancers. Produced via immunoSEQ multiplex PCR; TCRdb's table is partial and in-frame only. The sample lists roughly 80,000 clones, approximately 84% seen once, with about 2.5% in the top ten. Sequenced material: CD4+ or CD8+ T cells sorted from blood, taken in a trial of the OX40 agonist ivuxolimab. Receptor source: an adult with an advanced solid tumor such as melanoma, head and neck, liver or kidney cancer.

V and J are TRBV30 and TRBJ1-3; D is undetermined. V lost 0 bases and J lost 5, with 14 bases in between. This CDR3 contains 15 residues. CDR1 is GTSNPN and CDR2 is SVGIG in the germline V gene (reference sequence). In DNA form, the CDR3 reads TGTGCCTGGAGTGTACGTGGCAGCGAAAGAAACACCATATATTTT. Protein: CAWSVRGSERNTIYF. Filled out from reference TRBV30 and TRBJ1-3, the complete variable domain reads SQTIHQWPATLVQPVGSPLSLECTVEGTSNPNLYWYRQAAGRGLQLLFYSVGIGQISSEVPQNLSASRPQDRQFILSSKKLLLSDSGFYLCAWSVRGSERNTIYFGEGSWLTVV.

This clone was counted only a few times. The V and J genes are TRBV11-2 and TRBJ1-2; perhaps TRBD1 as D (5 bases). The germline CDR1 and CDR2 sequences are SGHAT and FQNNGV. Trimming cost V 4 bases and J 8 bases, with 11 bases left between them. The CDR3 has 12 amino acids. In nucleotides, the CDR3 is TGTGCCAGCAGCTCGGAGGGGTCAGGCTACACCTTC. Translated, it gives CASSSEGSGYTF.

The genes are TRBV19 and TRBJ1-6, with D uncertain. V dropped 9 bases and J dropped 7 bases, with 10 bases sitting between them. Germline V gene data show CDR1 as LNHDA and CDR2 as SQIVND (reference sequence). The CDR3 spans 12 residues. The CDR3 sequence: CASGRANSPLHF. CDR3 bases: TGTGCCAGCGGACGGGCAAATTCACCCCTCCACTTT.

DNA of the CDR3: TGTGCCAGTGGGGACAGGGGGCTGGACGGGGAGCTGTTTTTT. The encoded protein is CASGDRGLDGELFF. V usage is TRBV19 and J usage is TRBJ2-2; 12 nucleotides line up with TRBD1. V trimming: 8 bases; J trimming: 7 bases; junction bases outside the gene matches: 5. Germline lookup yields CDR1 LNHDA and CDR2 SQIVND (reference sequence). CDR3 length: 14 amino acids.

The rearrangement uses TRBV14 and TRBJ2-5; D not resolved. V gave up 5 bases and J gave up 7 bases, with 17 bases separating them. In germline, CDR1 is SGHDN, CDR2 FVKESK. The CDR3 is 14 residues long. CDR3 loop: CASSTWAPSGTQYF. The CDR3 nucleotides are TGTGCCAGCAGCACCTGGGCCCCCTCAGGGACCCAGTACTTC.